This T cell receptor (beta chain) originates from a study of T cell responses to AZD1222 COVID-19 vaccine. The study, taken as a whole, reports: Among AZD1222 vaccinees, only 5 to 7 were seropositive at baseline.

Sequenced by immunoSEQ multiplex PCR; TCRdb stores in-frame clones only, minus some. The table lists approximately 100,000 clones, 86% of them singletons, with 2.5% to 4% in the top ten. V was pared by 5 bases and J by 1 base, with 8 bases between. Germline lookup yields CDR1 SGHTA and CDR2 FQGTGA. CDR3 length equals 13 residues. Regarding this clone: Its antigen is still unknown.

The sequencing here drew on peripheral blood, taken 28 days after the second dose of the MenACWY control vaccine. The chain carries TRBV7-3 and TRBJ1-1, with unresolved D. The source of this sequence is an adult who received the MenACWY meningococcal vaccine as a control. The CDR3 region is CASSLRRNTEAFF. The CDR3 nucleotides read TGTGCCAGCAGCCTCCGCAGGAACACTGAAGCTTTCTTT. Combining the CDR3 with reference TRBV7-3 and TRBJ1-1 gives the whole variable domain GAGVSQTPSNKVTEKGKYVELRCDPISGHTALYWYRQSLGQGPEFLIYFQGTGAADDSGLPNDRFFAVRPEGSVSTLKIQRTERGDSAVYLCASSLRRNTEAFFGQGTRLTVV.